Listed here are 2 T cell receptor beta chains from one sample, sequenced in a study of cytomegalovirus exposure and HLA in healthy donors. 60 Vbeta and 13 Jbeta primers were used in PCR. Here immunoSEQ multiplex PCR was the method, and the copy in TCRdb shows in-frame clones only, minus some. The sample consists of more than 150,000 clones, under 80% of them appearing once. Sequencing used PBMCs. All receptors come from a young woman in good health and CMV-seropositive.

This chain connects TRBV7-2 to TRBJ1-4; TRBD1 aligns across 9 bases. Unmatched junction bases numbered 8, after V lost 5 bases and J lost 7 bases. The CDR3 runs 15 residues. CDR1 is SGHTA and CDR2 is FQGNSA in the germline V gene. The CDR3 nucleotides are TGTGCCAGCAGCACCCGGACAGGGGCGGGTGAAAAACTGTTTTTT. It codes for CASSTRTGAGEKLFF.

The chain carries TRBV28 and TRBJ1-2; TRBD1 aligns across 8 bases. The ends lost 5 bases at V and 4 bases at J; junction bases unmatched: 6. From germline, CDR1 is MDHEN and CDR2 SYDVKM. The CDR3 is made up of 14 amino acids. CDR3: CASSAQGESYGYTF. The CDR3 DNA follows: TGTGCCAGCAGTGCACAGGGGGAGAGCTATGGCTACACCTTC.